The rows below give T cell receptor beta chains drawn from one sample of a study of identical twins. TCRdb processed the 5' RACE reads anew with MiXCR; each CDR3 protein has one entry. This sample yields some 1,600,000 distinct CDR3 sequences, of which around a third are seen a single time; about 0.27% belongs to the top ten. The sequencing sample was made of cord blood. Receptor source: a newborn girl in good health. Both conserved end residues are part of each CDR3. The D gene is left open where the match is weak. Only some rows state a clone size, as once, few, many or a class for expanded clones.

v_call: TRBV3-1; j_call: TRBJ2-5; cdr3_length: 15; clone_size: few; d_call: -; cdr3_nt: TGTGCCAGCAGCCGCAGTAGACAGTACCAAGAGACCCAGTACTTC; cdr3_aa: CASSRSRQYQETQYF
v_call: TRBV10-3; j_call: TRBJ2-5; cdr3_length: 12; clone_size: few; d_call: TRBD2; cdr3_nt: TGTGCCACCGGGACTAGCAGAGAGACCCAGTACTTC; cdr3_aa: CATGTSRETQYF
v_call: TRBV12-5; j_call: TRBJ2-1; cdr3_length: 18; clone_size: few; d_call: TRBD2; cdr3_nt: TGTGCTAGTGGTTTGGACTACTGGACTAGCGGGAAATACAATGAGCAGTTCTTC; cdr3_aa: CASGLDYWTSGKYNEQFF
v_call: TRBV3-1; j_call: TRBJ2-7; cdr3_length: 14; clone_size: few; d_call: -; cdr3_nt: TGTGCCAGCAGCCAGCCCATCCCCTCCTACGAGCAGTACTTC; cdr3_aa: CASSQPIPSYEQYF
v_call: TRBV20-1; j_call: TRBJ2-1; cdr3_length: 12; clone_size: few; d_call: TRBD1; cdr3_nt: TGCATGGGGGAGACAGGGGGCAATGAGCAGTTCTTC; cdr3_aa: CMGETGGNEQFF
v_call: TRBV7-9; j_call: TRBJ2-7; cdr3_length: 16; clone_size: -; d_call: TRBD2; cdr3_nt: TGTGCCGGGGCGGGTTCACTAGCGGGAGAATCCTACGAGCAGTACTTC; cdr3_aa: CAGAGSLAGESYEQYF
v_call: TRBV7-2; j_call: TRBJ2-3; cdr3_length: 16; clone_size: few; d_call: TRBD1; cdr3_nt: TGTGCCAGCAGCTTAGGAGGGCAGGGGGTTACAGATACGCAGTATTTT; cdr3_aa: CASSLGGQGVTDTQYF
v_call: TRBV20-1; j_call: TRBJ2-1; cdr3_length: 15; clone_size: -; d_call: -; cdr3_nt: TGCAGTGCTAGAGGACGAAGCGGGCCCTACAATGAGCAGTTCTTC; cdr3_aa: CSARGRSGPYNEQFF
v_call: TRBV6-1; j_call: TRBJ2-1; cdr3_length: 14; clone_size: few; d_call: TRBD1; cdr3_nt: TGTGCCAGCAGAAGGGACAGGGGGCGCAATGAGCAGTTCTTC; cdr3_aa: CASRRDRGRNEQFF
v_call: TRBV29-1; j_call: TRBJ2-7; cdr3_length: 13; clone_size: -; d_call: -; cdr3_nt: TGCAGCGTTGAAGGGGACTTTCTCAATGAGCAGTACTTC; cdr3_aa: CSVEGDFLNEQYF
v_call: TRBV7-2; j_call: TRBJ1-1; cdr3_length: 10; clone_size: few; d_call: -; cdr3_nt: TGTGCCAGCAGCTTAGTGGGAGCTTTCTTT; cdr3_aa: CASSLVGAFF
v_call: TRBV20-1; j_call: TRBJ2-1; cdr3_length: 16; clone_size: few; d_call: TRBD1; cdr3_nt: TGCAGTGCTAGGGGGGAACCGGGACAGGGACACAATGAGCAGTTCTTC; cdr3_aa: CSARGEPGQGHNEQFF
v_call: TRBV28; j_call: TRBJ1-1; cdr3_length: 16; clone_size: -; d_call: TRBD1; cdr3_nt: TGTGCCAGCAGTCCGAGAAGACAGGGCCTGAACACTGAAGCTTTCTTT; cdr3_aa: CASSPRRQGLNTEAFF
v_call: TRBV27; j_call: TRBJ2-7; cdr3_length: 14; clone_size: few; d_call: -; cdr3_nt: TGTGCCAGCAGTTTACGGGGTGACGGCTACGAGCAGTACTTC; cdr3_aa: CASSLRGDGYEQYF
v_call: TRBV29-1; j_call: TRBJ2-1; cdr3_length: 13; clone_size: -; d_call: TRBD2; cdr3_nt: TGCAGCGTTGGGAGCGGGAGCTCCTACGAGCAGTTCTTC; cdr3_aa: CSVGSGSSYEQFF
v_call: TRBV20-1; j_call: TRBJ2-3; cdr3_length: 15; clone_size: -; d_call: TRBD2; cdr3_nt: TGCAGTGCTAGAGACCGGACTAGCTACACAGATACGCAGTATTTT; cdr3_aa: CSARDRTSYTDTQYF
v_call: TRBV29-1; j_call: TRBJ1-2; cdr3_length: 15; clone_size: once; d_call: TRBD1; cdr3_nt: TGCAGCACTGACCGCGGACAGGGTTCTAACTATGGCTACACCTTC; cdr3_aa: CSTDRGQGSNYGYTF
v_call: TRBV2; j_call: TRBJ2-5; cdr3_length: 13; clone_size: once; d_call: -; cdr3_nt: TGTGCCAGCACCCCTAGTCGGGGCAATGAGCAGTACTTC; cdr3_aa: CASTPSRGNEQYF
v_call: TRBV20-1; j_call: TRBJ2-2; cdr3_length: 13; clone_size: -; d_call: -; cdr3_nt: TGCAGTGCCAGCGGACGCCACCACAGGGAGCTGTTTTTT; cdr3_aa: CSASGRHHRELFF
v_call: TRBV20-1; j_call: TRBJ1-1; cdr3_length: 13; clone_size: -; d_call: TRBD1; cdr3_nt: TGCAGTGCTAGGGGTCCCGGGACAGGGAGAGCTTTCTTT; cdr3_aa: CSARGPGTGRAFF
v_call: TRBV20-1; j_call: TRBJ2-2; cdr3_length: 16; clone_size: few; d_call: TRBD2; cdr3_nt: TGCAGTGCTAGAGGACCTAGCGGGATGGACACCGGGGAGCTGTTTTTT; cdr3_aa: CSARGPSGMDTGELFF
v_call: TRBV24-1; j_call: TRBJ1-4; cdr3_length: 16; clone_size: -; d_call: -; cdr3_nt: TGTGCCACCAGTGATTTGAGCCAGGGGAGGGATGAAAAACTGTTTTTT; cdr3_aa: CATSDLSQGRDEKLFF
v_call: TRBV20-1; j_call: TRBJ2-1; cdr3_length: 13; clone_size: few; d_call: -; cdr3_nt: TGCAGTGCTAGAAGGTCTGAATGGGATGAGCAGTTCTTC; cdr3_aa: CSARRSEWDEQFF
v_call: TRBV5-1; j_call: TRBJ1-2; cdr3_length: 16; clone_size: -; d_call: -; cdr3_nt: TGCGCCAGCAGCTTGGACTTAACACCTACTAACTATGGCTACACCTTC; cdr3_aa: CASSLDLTPTNYGYTF
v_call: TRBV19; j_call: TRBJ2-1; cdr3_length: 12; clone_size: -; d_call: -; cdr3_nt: TGTGCCAGTAGCGTACAGGCCCTAGAGCAGTTCTTC; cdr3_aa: CASSVQALEQFF
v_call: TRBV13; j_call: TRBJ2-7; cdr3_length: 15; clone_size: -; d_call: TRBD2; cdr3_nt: TGTGCCAGCAGCTTAATTACTAGCGGGACCTACGAGCAGTACTTC; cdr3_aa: CASSLITSGTYEQYF
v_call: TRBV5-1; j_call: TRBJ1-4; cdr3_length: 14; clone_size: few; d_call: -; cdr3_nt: TGCGCCAGCAGTCATGGTAGGACTAATGAAAAACTGTTTTTT; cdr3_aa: CASSHGRTNEKLFF
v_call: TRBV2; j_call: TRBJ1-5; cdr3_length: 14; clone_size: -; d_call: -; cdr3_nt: TGTGCCAGCAGTCCCCGTCGGGACAATCAGCCCCAGCATTTT; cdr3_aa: CASSPRRDNQPQHF
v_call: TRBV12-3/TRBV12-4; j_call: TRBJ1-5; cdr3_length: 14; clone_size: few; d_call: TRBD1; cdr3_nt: TGTGCCAGCAGTGTGACAGGGCCGGGGCAGCCCCAGCATTTT; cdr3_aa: CASSVTGPGQPQHF
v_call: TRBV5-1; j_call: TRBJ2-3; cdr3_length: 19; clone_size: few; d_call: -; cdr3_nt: TGCGCCAGCAGCTTGAGCATGAGGGCCCCGCGTGGAATCGCAGATACGCAGTATTTT; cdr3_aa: CASSLSMRAPRGIADTQYF
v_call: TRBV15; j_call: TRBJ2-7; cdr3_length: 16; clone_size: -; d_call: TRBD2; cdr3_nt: TGTGCCACCAGCAGGGGACTAGCGGGAGGAGGGTACGAGCAGTACTTC; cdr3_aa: CATSRGLAGGGYEQYF
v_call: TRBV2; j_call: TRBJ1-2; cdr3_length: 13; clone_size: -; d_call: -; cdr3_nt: TGTGCCAGCAGTGACCTGGGGGCGAATGGCTACACCTTC; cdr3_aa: CASSDLGANGYTF
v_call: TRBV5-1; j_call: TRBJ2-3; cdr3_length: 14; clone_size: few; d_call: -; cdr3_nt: TGCGCCAGCAGCTTGGACCTTAGCTGGGATACGCAGTATTTT; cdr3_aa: CASSLDLSWDTQYF
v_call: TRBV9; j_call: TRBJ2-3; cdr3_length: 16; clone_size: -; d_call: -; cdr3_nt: TGTGCCAGCTCACCCAGGTCGGGGCTCAGCACAGATACGCAGTATTTT; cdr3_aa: CASSPRSGLSTDTQYF
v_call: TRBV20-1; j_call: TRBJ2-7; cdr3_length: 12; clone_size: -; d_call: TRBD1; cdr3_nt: TGCAGTGCTATGGGACAGTGGAGCGAGCAGTACTTC; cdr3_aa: CSAMGQWSEQYF
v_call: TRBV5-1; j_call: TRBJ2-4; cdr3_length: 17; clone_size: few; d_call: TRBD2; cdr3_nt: TGCGCCAGCAGTTGGGGTGAAGCGGGGGTAGCCAAAAACATTCAGTACTTC; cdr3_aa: CASSWGEAGVAKNIQYF
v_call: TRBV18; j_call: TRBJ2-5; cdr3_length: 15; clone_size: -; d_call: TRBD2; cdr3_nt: TGTGCCAGCTCACCCTTAGCGGGGAGCCAAGAGACCCAGTACTTC; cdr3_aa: CASSPLAGSQETQYF
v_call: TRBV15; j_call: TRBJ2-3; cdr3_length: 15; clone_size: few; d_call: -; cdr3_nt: TGTGCCACCAGCAGGGAAACCAGGAGGGTGGATACGCAGTATTTT; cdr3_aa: CATSRETRRVDTQYF
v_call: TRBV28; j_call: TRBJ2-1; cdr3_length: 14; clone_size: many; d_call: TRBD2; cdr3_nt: TGTGCCAGCCGGGCTAGCGGCCCCTACAATGAGCAGTTCTTC; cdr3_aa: CASRASGPYNEQFF
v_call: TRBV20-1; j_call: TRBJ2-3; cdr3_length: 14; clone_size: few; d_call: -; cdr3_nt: TGCAGTGCTAGCGTCGGGACTAGCACAGATACGCAGTATTTT; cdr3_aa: CSASVGTSTDTQYF
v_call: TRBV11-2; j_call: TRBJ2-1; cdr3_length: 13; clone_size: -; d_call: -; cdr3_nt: TGTGCCAGCAGCTTTTATAGTCGGGCTGAGCAGTTCTTC; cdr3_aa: CASSFYSRAEQFF
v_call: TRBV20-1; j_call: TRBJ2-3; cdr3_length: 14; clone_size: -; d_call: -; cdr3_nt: TGCAGTGCTTCGCTGACTAAGAGCACAGATACGCAGTATTTT; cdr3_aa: CSASLTKSTDTQYF
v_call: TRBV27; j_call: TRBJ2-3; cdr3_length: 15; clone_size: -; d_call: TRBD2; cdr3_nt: TGTGCCAGCAGCGCCGGGGGAGGGCCCGCAGATACGCAGTATTTT; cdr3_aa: CASSAGGGPADTQYF
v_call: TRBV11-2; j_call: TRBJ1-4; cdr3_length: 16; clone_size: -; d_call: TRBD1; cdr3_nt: TGTGCCAGCAGTTCATGGGGACAGGGGGCGCGAGAAAAACTGTTTTTT; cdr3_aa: CASSSWGQGAREKLFF
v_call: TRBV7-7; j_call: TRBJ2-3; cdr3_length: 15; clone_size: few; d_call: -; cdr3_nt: TGTGCCAGCAGCCCCACGACAGGTCGGGCAGATACGCAGTATTTT; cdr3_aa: CASSPTTGRADTQYF